Presented here are 23 T cell receptor beta chains from one specimen sequenced in a study of blood T cell repertoires in COVID-19. Method: immunoSEQ multiplex PCR; TCRdb's copy keeps in-frame clones and lacks some. The sample consists of approximately 300,000 clones, 75% to 95% of them appearing once. The sequencing sample was made of peripheral blood. The receptors originated from a young woman with COVID-19, enrolled during active disease.

This chain connects TRBV2 to TRBJ1-5; D is perhaps TRBD1 (6 bases). V shed 3 bases and J shed 7 bases, with 7 bases lying between them. Germline V gene lookup returns CDR1 SNHLY and CDR2 FYNNEI. CDR3 length: 12 residues. CDR3 DNA sequence: TGTGCCAGCAGTGAGGACAGCCAGCCCCAGCATTTT. Its protein is CASSEDSQPQHF.

The V gene is TRBV19, the J gene TRBJ1-5; no definite D call. The CDR3 covers 13 residues. V lost 7 bases and J lost 11, with 18 bases in between. Per germline, CDR1 LNHDA and CDR2 SQIVND (reference sequence). The CDR3 nucleotides read TGTGCCAGTACCTCCCCCGTGGCCAAGACCCAGCATTTT. It codes for CASTSPVAKTQHF.

This sequence joins TRBV7-9 and TRBJ1-2; 8 bases align to TRBD1. The junction had 5 bases not matched to a gene; V was cut back by 1 base and J by 7 bases. The CDR3 length is 14 residues. Per the germline V gene, CDR1 is SEHNR and CDR2 is FQNEAQ (reference sequence). For the CDR3, the DNA is TGTGCCAGCAGCTTAGAGACAGGGGACTCTGGCTACACCTTC. Translating it yields CASSLETGDSGYTF.

This rearrangement joins TRBV28 to TRBJ2-3, with 10 bases lining up with TRBD2. The CDR3 runs 18 residues. J gave up 3 bases and V 3 bases, and 12 bases lay outside the gene matches. Germline CDR1 MDHEN, CDR2 SYDVKM. CDR3 nucleotide sequence: TGTGCCAGCAGTTTTGGAGGGCTAGCGGGAGAAGGTACAGATACGCAGTATTTT. Residues: CASSFGGLAGEGTDTQYF.

V usage is TRBV2 and J usage is TRBJ1-2, with 7 bases fitting TRBD1. V trimming: 6 bases; J trimming: 8 bases; junction bases outside the gene matches: 15. CDR1 and CDR2 (germline): SNHLY, FYNNEI. CDR3 size: 15 residues. CDR3 in amino acids: CASSLERGRRYGYTF. The CDR3 DNA reads as TGTGCCAGCAGCCTCGAGAGGGGGCGGCGGTACGGCTACACCTTC. The complete variable domain, with remaining parts taken from reference TRBV2 and TRBJ1-2, reads EPEVTQTPSHQVTQMGQEVILRCVPISNHLYFYWYRQILGQKVEFLVSFYNNEISEKSEIFDDQFSVERPDGSNFTLKIRSTKLEDSAMYFCASSLERGRRYGYTFGSGTRLTVV.

This sequence joins TRBV30 and TRBJ1-1; 11 nucleotides align to TRBD1. Germline lookup yields CDR1 GTSNPN and CDR2 SVGIG (reference sequence). The CDR3 totals 12 residues. J lost 11 bases, V lost 5 bases, and 7 bases had no gene match. CDR3 coding DNA: TGTGCCTGGGGACAGGGGGCGTTGAGGGCTTTCTTT. Translating gives CAWGQGALRAFF.

The CDR3 DNA reads TGTGCCAGCAGGTGGGACAGGGGAGGCTACACCTTC. Amino acids: CASRWDRGGYTF. V gene TRBV28 combines with J gene TRBJ1-2; TRBD1 agrees at 10 bases. With 6 bases clipped from V and 8 bases from J, the junction kept 3 bases outside the gene matches. The CDR3 sequence is 12 residues long. Germline assignment: CDR1 MDHEN and CDR2 SYDVKM.

The chain uses TRBV15 and TRBJ2-3; D is unclear. The CDR3 has 15 amino acids. Per the germline V gene, CDR1 is LNHNV and CDR2 is YYDKDF (reference sequence). Trimming pared 0 bases from V and 4 bases from J, leaving 11 bases between. The CDR3 DNA follows: TGTGCCACCAGCAGAGATCCCAGGTCAGCAGATACGCAGTATTTT. This gives the protein CATSRDPRSADTQYF.

The chain employs TRBV29-1 and TRBJ1-1; 8 bases align to TRBD1. CDR3 length: 16 amino acids. Germline-derived CDR1 and CDR2 are SQVTM and ANQGSEA. Trimming at V came to 7 bases and at J to 0 bases, leaving 13 bases not matched to a gene. The CDR3 DNA follows: TGCAGCGCCATTATTGGACAGGGAACCATGAACACTGAAGCTTTCTTT. Its translation is CSAIIGQGTMNTEAFF.

This clone appeared once. This sequence joins TRBV5-1 and TRBJ1-4, with 12 bases aligning to TRBD1. The CDR3 sequence is 16 residues long. The germline gives CDR1 SGHRS, CDR2 YFSETQ. V shed 4 bases and J 3 bases; nucleotides not matched to a gene: 4. The CDR3 region has the DNA TGCGCCAGCAGCGCGGGACAGGGGGCTGCTAATGAAAAACTGTTTTTT. This translates into CASSAGQGAANEKLFF.

The chain links TRBV7-2 to TRBJ2-7; 7 positions agree with TRBD2. The germline gives CDR1 SGHTA, CDR2 FQGNSA. The CDR3 runs to 11 residues. V was pared by 4 bases and J by 9 bases, with 3 bases of the junction left unmatched. The CDR3 loop reads CASSSAGRQYF. CDR3 nucleotide sequence: TGTGCCAGCAGCTCAGCGGGGCGGCAGTACTTC.

This clone came up once. J is TRBJ2-1 and V is TRBV3-1 (or the pseudogene TRBV3-2), with 10 bases lining up with TRBD2. Germline V gives CDR1 LGHDT, CDR2 YNNKEL (reference sequence). This CDR3 has 21 amino acids. V lost 0 bases and J lost 3; bases outside the gene matches: 17. DNA for the CDR3: TGTGCCAGCAGCCAAGAGTTAGTGGATAGGGGAACTAGCGGGATCTACAATGAGCAGTTCTTC. It specifies CASSQELVDRGTSGIYNEQFF.

This sequence joins TRBV30 and TRBJ2-7, with D tentatively TRBD1 (6 bases). CDR3 size: 13 residues. Germline values: CDR1 GTSNPN, CDR2 SVGIG (reference sequence). V lost 1 base and J 6 bases, leaving 13 bases between the germline ends. The CDR3 DNA sequence: TGTGCCTGGAGTGCACAGGGTGCCGGCGAGCAGTACTTC. The encoded protein is CAWSAQGAGEQYF. The whole variable domain, remainder taken from reference TRBV30 and TRBJ2-7, is SQTIHQWPATLVQPVGSPLSLECTVEGTSNPNLYWYRQAAGRGLQLLFYSVGIGQISSEVPQNLSASRPQDRQFILSSKKLLLSDSGFYLCAWSAQGAGEQYFGPGTRLTVT.

This clone was recorded at least ten times. The CDR3 region has the DNA TGTGCCAGCAGTCGAATTAGACAGGGACGGGATGAAGCTTTCTTT. This translates into CASSRIRQGRDEAFF. This chain uses TRBV27 with TRBJ1-1; TRBD1 matches at 7 bases. The ends lost 5 bases at V and 7 bases at J; junction bases unmatched: 13. The germline CDR1 and CDR2 sequences are MNHEY and SMNVEV (reference sequence). This CDR3 region has 15 residues.

The chain carries TRBV5-1 and TRBJ2-7; TRBD1 aligns across 11 bases. The germline V gene has CDR1 SGHRS and CDR2 YFSETQ. V trimming: 2 bases; J trimming: 5 bases; junction bases outside the gene matches: 15. The CDR3 spans 18 residues. CDR3 protein: CASSFFGTGGSGWNEQYF. As DNA, the CDR3 is TGCGCCAGCAGCTTCTTCGGGACAGGGGGAAGCGGGTGGAACGAGCAGTACTTC.

The chain links TRBV2 to TRBJ1-4; tentatively, D is TRBD1 (5 bases). Trimming removed 6 bases from V and 7 bases from J, with 15 bases in between. CDR1 SNHLY and CDR2 FYNNEI come from the germline V gene. The CDR3 extends over 14 amino acids. In DNA, the CDR3 is TGTGCCAGCAGCGCGGGGACTGGGGCTGAAAAACTGTTTTTT. It translates to CASSAGTGAEKLFF.

This chain connects TRBV28 to TRBJ1-1, with D perhaps TRBD1 (5 bases). Germline lookup yields CDR1 MDHEN and CDR2 SYDVKM. Trimming removed 4 bases at V and 0 bases at J, with 9 bases between. There are 14 residues in the CDR3. CDR3 sequence: CASSSPTVNTEAFF. CDR3 sequence (DNA): TGTGCCAGCAGTTCCCCGACAGTGAACACTGAAGCTTTCTTT.

The chain joins TRBV5-4 to TRBJ1-3, with 7 bases aligning to TRBD1. The CDR3 covers 16 residues. CDR1 and CDR2 (germline): SGHNT, YYREEE (reference sequence). After removal of 4 bases from V and 0 bases from J, the junction contained 7 bases not matched to a gene. The CDR3, as DNA: TGTGCCAGCAGCACCACGGGGACAGACTCTGGAAACACCATATATTTT. Protein: CASSTTGTDSGNTIYF.

Written as DNA, the CDR3 is TGTGCCATCAGCCCGGACTACGAAGAGACCCAGTACTTC. Protein product: CAISPDYEETQYF. The chain uses TRBV10-3 and TRBJ2-5; a possible D gene is TRBD2 (6 bases). V lost 6 bases and J 3 bases, leaving 11 bases between the germline ends. The CDR3 has 13 amino acids. CDR1 is ENHRY, CDR2 SYGVKD, per germline.

CDR3 amino acids: CASSPPSYYNEQFF. The CDR3 DNA is TGTGCCAGCAGTCCACCTAGTTACTACAATGAGCAGTTCTTC. This chain uses TRBV6-5 with TRBJ2-1, with D unresolved. V was pared by 5 bases and J by 3 bases, with 11 bases between. This CDR3 has 14 residues. Germline CDR1 reads MNHEY; CDR2 reads SVGAGI.

The V gene is TRBV28, the J gene TRBJ1-2, with unresolved D. V lost 1 base to trimming and J lost 7 bases, with 10 bases between them. Germline V gene sequence: CDR1 MDHEN, CDR2 SYDVKM. The CDR3 sequence is 13 residues long. The CDR3, as DNA: TGTGCCAGCAGTTTATCCCTAGAGGGTGGCTACACCTTC. As protein: CASSLSLEGGYTF.

CDR3 nucleotide sequence: TGTGCCAGCAGCCCCTCGGACAGGGTGGGGGGCTACACCTTC. Translation gives CASSPSDRVGGYTF. The V call is TRBV3-1 (or the pseudogene TRBV3-2), the J call TRBJ1-2; TRBD1 agrees at 8 bases. This CDR3 comprises 14 residues. The ends lost 4 bases at V and 8 bases at J; junction bases unmatched: 9. Germline CDR1 and CDR2: LGHDT and YNNKEL (reference sequence).

The chain joins TRBV7-8 to TRBJ1-2; D is perhaps TRBD1 (5 bases). V dropped 2 bases and J dropped 4 bases, with 11 bases sitting between them. Germline CDR1 and CDR2: SGHVS and FQNEAQ. The CDR3 extends over 14 amino acids. CDR3 in DNA: TGTGCCAGCAGCTTACCAGGGCTGGGCTATGGCTACACCTTC. Translated: CASSLPGLGYGYTF. Full variable domain (missing parts from reference TRBV7-8 and TRBJ1-2): GAGVSQSPRYKVAKRGQDVALRCDPISGHVSLFWYQQALGQGPEFLTYFQNEAQLDKSGLPSDRFFAERPEGSVSTLKIQRTQQEDSAVYLCASSLPGLGYGYTFGSGTRLTVV.